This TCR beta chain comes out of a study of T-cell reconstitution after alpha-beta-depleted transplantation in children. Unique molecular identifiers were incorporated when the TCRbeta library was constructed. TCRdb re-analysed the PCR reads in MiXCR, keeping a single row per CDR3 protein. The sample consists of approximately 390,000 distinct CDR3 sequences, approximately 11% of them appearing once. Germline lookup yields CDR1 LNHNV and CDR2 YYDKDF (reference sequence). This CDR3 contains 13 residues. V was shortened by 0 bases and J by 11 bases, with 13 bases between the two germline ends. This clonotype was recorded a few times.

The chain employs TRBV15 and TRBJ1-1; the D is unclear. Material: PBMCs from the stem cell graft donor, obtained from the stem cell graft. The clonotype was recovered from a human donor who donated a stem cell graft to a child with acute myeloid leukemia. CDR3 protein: CATSREGLLAAFF. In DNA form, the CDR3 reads TGTGCCACCAGCAGAGAAGGCCTTCTAGCCGCTTTCTTT.